A selection of T cell receptor beta chains follows, all from one sample in a study of cytomegalovirus exposure and HLA in healthy donors. TCRdb's copy holds only in-frame clones and misses some; the assay was immunoSEQ multiplex PCR. The sample records about 200,000 clones, 79% being singletons. The sequencing input was PBMCs. The source of these receptors is a girl aged 10-17 years in good health and CMV-seropositive. Both conserved end residues are part of each CDR3. Fields, in order: V gene, D gene, clone size, J gene, CDR3 DNA, CDR3 protein. The D gene is left open where the match is weak. Rows give clone size only sometimes, using once, few, many, or a class for an expanded clone.

TRBV6-5	-	-	TRBJ2-7	TGTGCCAGCAGTTACTCCAGGGGCGGCTTCTACGAGCAGTACTTC	CASSYSRGGFYEQYF
TRBV15	TRBD1	-	TRBJ1-4	TGTGCCACCAAGGCCGGACAGGGCCACTCTAATGAAAAACTGTTTTTT	CATKAGQGHSNEKLFF
TRBV30	TRBD2	-	TRBJ2-2	TGTGCCTGGGGGAGGGAGTTAGACGCCGGGGAGCTGTTTTTT	CAWGRELDAGELFF
TRBV29-1	-	few	TRBJ2-7	TGCAGCGTTGAAGGTAATTCAGGGTACGACGTCGAGCAGTACTTC	CSVEGNSGYDVEQYF
TRBV11-3	-	few	TRBJ1-1	TGTGCCAGCAGCCAGGACAGCCTGAACACTGAAGCTTTCTTT	CASSQDSLNTEAFF
TRBV9	TRBD1	-	TRBJ2-7	TGTGCCAGCAGCGTAGGGGACAGTCCTTCCTCCTACGAGCAGTACTTC	CASSVGDSPSSYEQYF
TRBV4-3	TRBD1	-	TRBJ1-1	TGCGCCAGCAGCCAAACAGGGGGGCTGAACACTGAAGCTTTCTTT	CASSQTGGLNTEAFF
TRBV18	-	-	TRBJ2-7	TGTGCCAGCTCACCCGACGGCTTGACTTTCTCCTACGAGCAGTACTTC	CASSPDGLTFSYEQYF
TRBV28	-	-	TRBJ1-5	TGTGCCAGCAGCCCCGGGACACCATTCAATCAGCCCCAGCATTTT	CASSPGTPFNQPQHF
TRBV18	TRBD1	-	TRBJ2-4	TGTGCCAGCTCACCACCTCTGTCGGACAGGGGTCGCGATATAGCCAAAAACATTCAGTACTTC	CASSPPLSDRGRDIAKNIQYF
TRBV9	TRBD1	few	TRBJ1-5	TGTGCCAGCAGCGCCGGGACAGGGCAAAATCAGCCCCAGCATTTT	CASSAGTGQNQPQHF
TRBV21-1	-	few	TRBJ1-4	TGTGCCAGCAGCAAAGAAGCGGGCAGACCGGGGAAACTGTTTTTT	CASSKEAGRPGKLFF
TRBV12-5	TRBD2	few	TRBJ2-2	TGTGCTAGTGGTCTAACCACTAGCGGGGGGGCGGTAGCCGGGGAGCTGTTTTTT	CASGLTTSGGAVAGELFF
TRBV4-1	-	-	TRBJ2-2	TGCGCCAGCAGCCAAACCGGGCCTACTGTGGGGGGCACCGGGGAGCTGTTTTTT	CASSQTGPTVGGTGELFF
TRBV10-2	TRBD1	-	TRBJ1-4	TGCGCCAGCAGACTACAGGGGGCAGGCGAAAAACTGTTTTTT	CASRLQGAGEKLFF
TRBV28	TRBD1	once	TRBJ1-5	TGTGCCAGCAGGCGCGGGACAGGGGGAGGCAATCAGCCCCAGCATTTT	CASRRGTGGGNQPQHF
TRBV7-8	TRBD1	-	TRBJ2-7	TGTGCCAGCAGCTTAGAACAGGGGGCGCACGGGCAGTACTTC	CASSLEQGAHGQYF
TRBV6-4	TRBD2	once	TRBJ2-3	TGTGCCAGCAGTGACTCCTTATCGGGGGGAGGCTCAGATACGCAGTATTTT	CASSDSLSGGGSDTQYF
TRBV21-1	-	-	TRBJ2-5	TGTGCCAGCAGCAAGGGCCGTCAAGAGACCCAGTACTTC	CASSKGRQETQYF
TRBV28	TRBD1	-	TRBJ1-4	TGTGCCAGCAGCCCCGGGACAGCCTATGAAAAACTGTTTTTT	CASSPGTAYEKLFF
TRBV19	-	-	TRBJ2-1	TGTGCCAGTAGTATCTCAGCGTACAATGAGCAGTTCTTC	CASSISAYNEQFF
TRBV30	-	-	TRBJ1-1	TGTGCCTGCCCGGACACTGAAGCTTTCTTT	CACPDTEAFF
TRBV5-1	-	-	TRBJ1-1	TGCGCCAGCAGACCCTTTACTGGTACTGAAGCTTTCTTT	CASRPFTGTEAFF
TRBV4-3	TRBD1	-	TRBJ2-7	TGCGCCAGCAGCCAAGCCCCAGGGGGACAGGGATCCTACGAGCAGTACTTC	CASSQAPGGQGSYEQYF
TRBV7-2	-	-	TRBJ1-2	TGTGCCAGCAGCTTAAAAGGCAGGACAATGGAGAGAGGCTACACCTTC	CASSLKGRTMERGYTF
TRBV11-2	-	-	TRBJ2-2	TGTGCCAGCAGCTTAGCCTTCCGACTCACCGGGGAGCTGTTTTTT	CASSLAFRLTGELFF
TRBV7-2	TRBD2	-	TRBJ2-7	TGTGCCAGCAGCTCTCTAGCGGGGGTTTCCTACGAGCAGTACTTC	CASSSLAGVSYEQYF
TRBV27	TRBD1	once	TRBJ1-5	TGTGCCAGCAGTAATATGGGGACAGGGAATCAGCCCCAGCATTTT	CASSNMGTGNQPQHF
TRBV6-5	TRBD1	-	TRBJ2-3	TGTGCCAGCAGTAGCTGGACAGGGGGCACAGATACGCAGTATTTT	CASSSWTGGTDTQYF
TRBV5-6	-	-	TRBJ1-1	TGTGCCAGCAGCTTGGCGGCAGGTGAAGCTTTCTTT	CASSLAAGEAFF
TRBV29-1	TRBD1	-	TRBJ1-2	TGCAGCGTTGAAAACAGGGGGGGCTACACCTTC	CSVENRGGYTF
TRBV19	-	-	TRBJ1-4	TGTGCCAGTACAGCGCCGGCCGGTGAAAAACTGTTTTTT	CASTAPAGEKLFF
TRBV19	-	-	TRBJ2-2	TGTGCCAGTAGTATTGGTTGGCAGGCTCAGGGGGAGCTGTTTTTT	CASSIGWQAQGELFF
TRBV6-5	-	once	TRBJ1-2	TGTGCCAGCAGTTTGGGCAGAAACTATGGCTACACCTTC	CASSLGRNYGYTF
TRBV19	TRBD1	-	TRBJ2-4	TGTGCCAGTTCTAGGGGGCGGAGCCGAAGCATTCAGTACTTC	CASSRGRSRSIQYF
TRBV1	-	-	TRBJ2-7	TGCACCAGCAGCCATCCTGGGAGGGCTAGGTACGAGCAGTACTTC	CTSSHPGRARYEQYF
TRBV7-9	-	-	TRBJ2-7	TGTGCCAGCAGCCTACAGGGTTTGGCCTACGAGCAGTACTTC	CASSLQGLAYEQYF
TRBV2	TRBD1	-	TRBJ2-7	TGTGCCAGCAGCGTCGGCGGTCAGGGGGCCTACGAGCAGTACTTC	CASSVGGQGAYEQYF
TRBV5-6	TRBD1	-	TRBJ2-7	TGTGCCAGCAGCCCAGGACAGGGATTCTACGAGCAGTACTTC	CASSPGQGFYEQYF
TRBV11-3	-	-	TRBJ2-3	TGTGCCAGCAGCTTGAGCTCGGGTACAGATACGCAGTATTTT	CASSLSSGTDTQYF
TRBV6-1	TRBD2	few	TRBJ2-3	TGTGCCAGCAGTGTTAGCGGGGCCCCAGATACGCAGTATTTT	CASSVSGAPDTQYF
TRBV4-1	TRBD1	-	TRBJ2-7	TGCGCCAGCAGCCTGGGGACAGGAACCTACGAGCAGTACTTC	CASSLGTGTYEQYF
TRBV7-2	TRBD1	-	TRBJ1-3	TGTGCCAGCAGCCCCGGACAGGCCGGCTCTGGAAACACCATATATTTT	CASSPGQAGSGNTIYF
TRBV7-9	-	few	TRBJ1-2	TGTGCCAGCAGCCCTACAGCTAACTATGGCTACACCTTC	CASSPTANYGYTF
TRBV7-2	-	-	TRBJ1-4	TGTGCCAGCAGCTCAGCAACTAATGAAAAACTGTTTTTT	CASSSATNEKLFF
TRBV6-5	TRBD1	-	TRBJ2-7	TGTGCCAGCAGAAGAGGGACAGGTCTCTACGAGCAGTACTTC	CASRRGTGLYEQYF
TRBV27	TRBD2	-	TRBJ2-1	TGTGCCAGCAGTTTATTGGGTAGCGGGGGGGGAGATGAGCAGTTCTTC	CASSLLGSGGGDEQFF
TRBV21-1	-	-	TRBJ2-2	TGTGCCAGCAGCAAATTTTGTCGGACAGGGGGCATCACCGGGGAGCTGTTTTTT	CASSKFCRTGGITGELFF
TRBV4-2	-	few	TRBJ1-4	TGTGCCAGCAGCCTCTCAGGGGCCGGCCGTGAAAAACTGTTTTTT	CASSLSGAGREKLFF